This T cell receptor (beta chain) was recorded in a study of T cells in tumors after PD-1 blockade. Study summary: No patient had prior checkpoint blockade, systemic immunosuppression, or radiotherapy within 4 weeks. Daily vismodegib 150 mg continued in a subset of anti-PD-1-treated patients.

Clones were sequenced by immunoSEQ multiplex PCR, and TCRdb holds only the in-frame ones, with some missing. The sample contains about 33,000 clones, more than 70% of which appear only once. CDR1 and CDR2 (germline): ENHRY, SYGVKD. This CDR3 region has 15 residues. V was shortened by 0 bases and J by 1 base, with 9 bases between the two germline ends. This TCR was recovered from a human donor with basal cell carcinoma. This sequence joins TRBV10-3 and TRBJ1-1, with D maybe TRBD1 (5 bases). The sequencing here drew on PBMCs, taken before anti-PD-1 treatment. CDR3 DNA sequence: TGTGCCATCAGTGAGTCGGGAAGGGGGAACACTGAAGCTTTCTTT. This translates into CAISESGRGNTEAFF.